The T cell receptor beta chain described here comes from a study of blood T cell repertoires in COVID-19. Study at large: Donors in the United States, Italy and Spain gave samples during acute or convalescent COVID-19.

Libraries were prepared by immunoSEQ multiplex PCR; TCRdb keeps only in-frame clonotypes and omits some of them. This table holds some 230,000 clones, approximately 80% found once. The sample comprised peripheral blood. This TCR was sampled from a woman between 50 and 59 years old with acute or convalescent COVID-19.

CDR3 region: CASSGTGPYGYTF. CDR3 nucleotides: TGTGCCAGCAGCGGGACAGGGCCCTATGGCTACACCTTC. The V and J genes are TRBV11-2 and TRBJ1-2; 9 bases agree with TRBD1. The CDR3 length is 13 residues. The J segment lost 4 bases and the V segment lost 5 bases, leaving 2 bases of the junction unmatched. Germline CDR1 is SGHAT and CDR2 is FQNNGV.